The 26 T cell receptor beta chains reported below all come from one sample, sequenced in a study of CD8+ T cells in alopecia areata. As for treatment: oral pan-JAK inhibitor, 5-10 mg twice daily. Sequencing relied on a cDNA template that was reverse transcribed from extracted RNA. The method was immunoSEQ multiplex PCR; TCRdb's version includes in-frame clones alone and lacks a portion of them. This sample has 200,000 to 250,000 clones, with about 57% found just once. The source material was CD4+ T cells sorted from blood, sampled at week 4, from a patient treated with tofacitinib. Every receptor here comes from a human donor with alopecia areata.

This clone was picked up a small number of times. The chain carries TRBV2 and TRBJ2-7; D gene unclear. The CDR3 totals 11 residues. V gave up 6 bases and J gave up 4 bases, with 7 bases separating them. Germline V gene lookup returns CDR1 SNHLY and CDR2 FYNNEI. The CDR3 reads CASRSVYEQYF. In DNA form, the CDR3 reads TGTGCCAGCAGGAGTGTGTACGAGCAGTACTTC. Supplemented by reference TRBV2 and TRBJ2-7, the full variable domain reads EPEVTQTPSHQVTQMGQEVILRCVPISNHLYFYWYRQILGQKVEFLVSFYNNEISEKSEIFDDQFSVERPDGSNFTLKIRSTKLEDSAMYFCASRSVYEQYFGPGTRLTVT.

V is TRBV2 and J is TRBJ1-6, with TRBD1 identical over 8 bases. CDR3 size: 14 residues. The V segment lost 5 bases and the J segment 10 bases; nucleotides outside the gene matches: 7. Per germline, CDR1 SNHLY and CDR2 FYNNEI. The CDR3 reads CASSRQGRGSPLHF. CDR3 coding DNA: TGTGCCAGCAGTAGACAGGGGCGAGGGTCACCCCTCCACTTT.

The J gene is TRBJ1-6, the V gene TRBV27, with 7 bases aligning to TRBD1. Germline lookup yields CDR1 MNHEY and CDR2 SMNVEV (reference sequence). V trimming: 9 bases; J trimming: 3 bases; junction bases outside the gene matches: 2. This CDR3 comprises 13 residues. The CDR3 region is CASGTVYNSPLHF. In DNA form, the CDR3 reads TGTGCCAGTGGGACAGTCTATAATTCACCCCTCCACTTT.

This clone was seen a few times. V is TRBV30 and J is TRBJ1-5, with D possibly being TRBD1 (6 bases). Trimming pared 3 bases from V and 4 bases from J, leaving 10 bases between. Germline V gene sequence: CDR1 GTSNPN, CDR2 SVGIG (reference sequence). CDR3 size: 13 residues. The CDR3 nucleotides are TGTGCCTGGAGGGAGGGGGATAATCAGCCCCAGCATTTT. This gives the protein CAWREGDNQPQHF.

The chain is built from TRBV27 and TRBJ2-5; possibly TRBD1 or TRBD2 for D (5 bases each). V was shortened by 10 bases and J by 0 bases, with 9 bases between the two germline ends. Germline loops: CDR1 MNHEY, CDR2 SMNVEV (reference sequence). This CDR3 is 12 amino acids long. CDR3 residues: CATGRHQETQYF. CDR3 nucleotide sequence: TGTGCCACGGGACGCCACCAAGAGACCCAGTACTTC.

As concerns this clone: An end of the junction differs from the germline gene, which may be a read error. The genes are TRBV29-1 and TRBJ2-3; TRBD1 is a possible D gene (6 bases). This CDR3 contains 12 residues. Germline V gene data show CDR1 as SQVTM and CDR2 as ANQGSEA. The CDR3 spells CCVTGSTDTQYF. As DNA, the CDR3 is TGCTGCGTAACAGGGAGCACAGATACGCAGTATTTT.

This chain connects TRBV14 to TRBJ2-3; D remains ambiguous. Germline loops: CDR1 SGHDN, CDR2 FVKESK. The ends were cut back, 0 bases at V and 8 bases at J, with 9 bases in the middle. This CDR3 spans 13 amino acids. CDR3 DNA sequence: TGTGCCAGCAGCCAAGATCTTGTGGGTACGCAGTATTTT. Translation: CASSQDLVGTQYF.

The rearrangement joins TRBV23-1 to TRBJ2-7; D may be TRBD1 (5 bases). TRBV23-1 is recorded as an ORF, its role being uncertain. V lost 0 bases and J lost 1, with 16 bases in between. This CDR3 has 17 amino acids. CDR3 protein: CASSQSKGVLLSYEQYF. The DNA of the CDR3 is TGCGCCAGCAGTCAATCGAAAGGGGTACTATTGTCCTACGAGCAGTACTTC.

The gene calls are TRBV29-1 and TRBJ2-7; 7 bases agree with TRBD1. In germline, CDR1 is SQVTM, CDR2 ANQGSEA. After removal of 7 bases from V and 7 bases from J, the junction contained 13 bases not matched to a gene. This CDR3 contains 13 residues. The CDR3 protein is CSAGTANLGEQYF. Here the CDR3 DNA reads TGCAGCGCGGGGACAGCCAATTTGGGGGAGCAGTACTTC.

The V call is TRBV27, the J call TRBJ2-7; D unresolved. The V and J ends lost 5 bases and 6 bases respectively, with 14 bases between them. The CDR3 contains 13 residues. The germline V gene encodes CDR1 MNHEY and CDR2 SMNVEV (reference sequence). In DNA form, the CDR3 reads TGTGCCAGCAGTCCAACCCCCTGGGGCGAGCAGTACTTC. Translating gives CASSPTPWGEQYF.

CDR3 in amino acids: CASRLSGNTEAFF. DNA for the CDR3: TGTGCCAGCAGGCTATCAGGGAACACTGAAGCTTTCTTT. The gene calls are TRBV2 and TRBJ1-1, with D hard to call. From germline, CDR1 is SNHLY and CDR2 FYNNEI. The V gene lost 6 bases and the J gene lost 1 base, with 9 bases spanning the gap. The CDR3 totals 13 residues.

For the CDR3, the DNA is TGCAGCGTTGCGGTAGGAGTCGACGAGCAGTACTTC. This codes for CSVAVGVDEQYF. The V gene is TRBV29-1, the J gene TRBJ2-7; D is ambiguous. The length of the CDR3 is 12 residues. The germline V and J ends were trimmed by 4 bases and 5 bases, with 12 bases remaining between them. Germline V gene lookup returns CDR1 SQVTM and CDR2 ANQGSEA.

The chain employs TRBV23-1 and TRBJ1-2; maybe TRBD1 (6 bases). TRBV23-1 is an ORF for which the function is uncertain. CDR3 size: 14 residues. Trimming left V 8 bases short and J 3 bases short, with 16 bases between. The CDR3, as DNA: TGCGCCAGCCCCACCGGGGGGGCGGACTATGGCTACACCTTC. Translating gives CASPTGGADYGYTF.

This clone was observed a handful of times. This chain connects TRBV27 to TRBJ2-7; 9 nucleotides match TRBD1. The CDR3 contains 14 residues. V trimming: 7 bases; J trimming: 6 bases; junction bases outside the gene matches: 10. CDR1 and CDR2 (germline): MNHEY, SMNVEV (reference sequence). Here the CDR3 reads CASKLGTGSFEQYF. The CDR3 bases are TGTGCCAGCAAGTTAGGGACAGGGTCTTTCGAGCAGTACTTC.

Details on this clone: The same CDR3 also results from other DNA sequences found in this sample. The chain couples TRBV29-1 to TRBJ1-1; possibly TRBD1 for D (5 bases). The CDR3 is 12 residues long. Between the trimmed V and J ends, which lost 6 bases and 1 base, there was a span of 9 bases. Germline loops: CDR1 SQVTM, CDR2 ANQGSEA. In DNA, the CDR3 is TGCAGCGTAGGGGTAGGGAACACTGAAGCTTTCTTT. Its protein is CSVGVGNTEAFF. Combining the CDR3 with reference TRBV29-1 and TRBJ1-1 gives the whole variable domain SAVISQKPSRDICQRGTSLTIQCQVDSQVTMMFWYRQQPGQSLTLIATANQGSEATYESGFVIDKFPISRPNLTFSTLTVSNMSPEDSSIYLCSVGVGNTEAFFGQGTRLTVV.

The rearrangement joins TRBV7-2 to TRBJ2-7, with D unresolved. There are 14 residues in the CDR3. V lost 1 base, J lost 6 bases, and 13 bases lay in between. From germline, CDR1 is SGHTA and CDR2 FQGNSA. The CDR3 bases are TGTGCCAGCAGCTTAGACGTAGGTCTGAGCGAGCAGTACTTC. Amino acid sequence: CASSLDVGLSEQYF. The full variable domain, rest sourced from reference TRBV7-2 and TRBJ2-7, is GAGVSQSPSNKVTEKGKDVELRCDPISGHTALYWYRQSLGQGLEFLIYFQGNSAPDKSGLPSDRFSAERTGGSVSTLTIQRTQQEDSAVYLCASSLDVGLSEQYFGPGTRLTVT.

The J gene is TRBJ1-1, the V gene TRBV4-2; possibly TRBD1 for D (6 bases). V lost 0 bases and J lost 5, with 7 bases in between. Per the germline V gene, CDR1 is LGHNA and CDR2 is YNFKEQ. This CDR3 has 13 residues. The CDR3, as DNA: TGTGCCAGCAGCCAAGATAGGGGGACTGAAGCTTTCTTT. It specifies CASSQDRGTEAFF.

This clone occurred a few times. The rearrangement links TRBV4-3 to TRBJ1-2, with a possible D match to TRBD1 (6 bases). The CDR3 runs 16 residues. V lost 2 bases and J 0 bases, leaving 13 bases between the germline ends. Germline V gives CDR1 LGHNA, CDR2 YSLEER. The DNA of the CDR3 is TGCGCCAGCAGCCAAACCACAGGGAATTCTAACTATGGCTACACCTTC. This translates into CASSQTTGNSNYGYTF.

V and J are TRBV2 and TRBJ1-5; D remains ambiguous. V shed 5 bases and J shed 3 bases, with 14 bases lying between them. Per germline, CDR1 SNHLY and CDR2 FYNNEI. The CDR3 runs to 15 residues. The CDR3 here is CASSSDGKANQPQHF. CDR3 DNA sequence: TGTGCCAGCAGTAGCGACGGGAAGGCCAATCAGCCCCAGCATTTT.

The V gene is TRBV13, the J gene TRBJ2-5; possible D gene TRBD2, 5 bases. The CDR3 is 12 residues long. Trimming stripped 6 bases from V and 11 bases from J, with 16 bases between. Germline V gene data show CDR1 as PRHDT and CDR2 as FYEKMQ (reference sequence). This chain's CDR3 is CASSLSRWEQYF. CDR3 DNA sequence: TGTGCCAGCAGTCTTAGTAGGTGGGAGCAGTACTTC.

The chain links TRBV20-1 to TRBJ2-1; perhaps TRBD1 as D (5 bases). Germline CDR1 is DFQATT and CDR2 is SNEGSKA (reference sequence). CDR3 length equals 10 residues. The V end lost 6 bases, the J end lost 6 bases, and 6 bases lay between the germline ends. This chain's CDR3 is CSAGANEQFF. The CDR3 coding sequence is TGCAGTGCAGGGGCCAATGAGCAGTTCTTC.

The chain couples TRBV5-1 to TRBJ1-1; no clear D gene. Germline V gene data show CDR1 as SGHRS and CDR2 as YFSETQ. V was trimmed by 2 bases and J by 0 bases, leaving 11 bases between them. The CDR3 contains 15 residues. CDR3 loop: CASSFIGNMNTEAFF. For the CDR3, the DNA is TGCGCCAGCAGCTTCATAGGAAACATGAACACTGAAGCTTTCTTT.

The chain uses TRBV30 and TRBJ2-7; TRBD1 matches at 9 bases. The CDR3 is 12 amino acids. Germline CDR1 and CDR2: GTSNPN and SVGIG (reference sequence). The V segment lost 4 bases and the J segment 5 bases; nucleotides outside the gene matches: 3. The CDR3 protein is CAWTRTGDEQYF. CDR3 DNA sequence: TGTGCCTGGACCCGGACAGGGGACGAGCAGTACTTC.

The genes are TRBV6-1 and TRBJ1-5; D unresolved. CDR1 is MNHNS, CDR2 SASEGT, per germline. Trimming left V 4 bases short and J 6 bases short, with 10 bases between. This CDR3 spans 13 amino acids. The CDR3 spells CASSGTIRQPQHF. The CDR3, as DNA: TGTGCCAGCAGTGGGACTATTCGTCAGCCCCAGCATTTT.

This chain connects TRBV9 to TRBJ2-3; D gene ambiguous. The germline V gene has CDR1 SGDLS and CDR2 YYNGEE. CDR3 size: 15 residues. V lost 0 bases to trimming and J lost 0 bases, with 8 bases between them. CDR3 sequence: CASSVDGVSTDTQYF. In DNA form, the CDR3 reads TGTGCCAGCAGCGTAGACGGCGTAAGCACAGATACGCAGTATTTT.

The chain employs TRBV4-3 and TRBJ1-1; the match to TRBD1 covers 8 bases. Germline V lookup: CDR1 LGHNA, CDR2 YSLEER. Trimming removed 1 base from V and 3 bases from J; junction bases left unmatched: 4. The CDR3 runs 15 residues. CDR3 sequence: CASSQGQGFDTEAFF. The DNA of the CDR3 is TGCGCCAGCAGCCAAGGACAGGGGTTCGACACTGAAGCTTTCTTT.